These T cell receptor beta chains were read from a single sample in a study of T cells in Graves' hyperthyroidism and ophthalmopathy. MiXCR, run by TCRdb on the multiplex PCR reads, gives a single entry per CDR3 protein. The sample carries around 200,000 distinct CDR3 sequences, over 15% recorded once. Sequenced sample: blood. The receptors here all came from a woman aged 45 to 65 with Graves' hyperthyroidism. Both conserved end residues are part of each CDR3. D genes are given only for firm matches. The size field is filled for only some rows; it gives once, few, many or a size class.

size: many
J: TRBJ2-5
V: TRBV5-1
D: TRBD2
DNA: TGCGCCAGCAGCGCAGACGGGGGGTTGGAGACCCAGTACTTC
CDR3: CASSADGGLETQYF

size: many
J: TRBJ1-1
V: TRBV27
D: TRBD1
DNA: TGTGCCAGCAGTTTACACAGGGGGAGGGACACTGAAGCTTTCTTT
CDR3: CASSLHRGRDTEAFF

size: few
J: TRBJ2-2
V: TRBV5-1
D: TRBD1
DNA: TGCGCCAGCAGAACCAGGACAGGGACGAGCGGGGAGCTGTTTTTT
CDR3: CASRTRTGTSGELFF

size: many
J: TRBJ1-2
V: TRBV6-1
D: .
DNA: TGTGCCAGCAGTGTCAGTGGGACACCCGCTAACTATGGCTACACCTTC
CDR3: CASSVSGTPANYGYTF

size: many
J: TRBJ2-1
V: TRBV27
D: .
DNA: TGTGCCAGCAGTTCCGGCTCCTACAATGAGCAGTTCTTC
CDR3: CASSSGSYNEQFF

size: many
J: TRBJ2-2
V: TRBV19
D: .
DNA: TGTGCCAGTAGGCTACAGGGAACCGGGGAGCTGTTTTTT
CDR3: CASRLQGTGELFF

size: many
J: TRBJ1-2
V: TRBV6-1
D: .
DNA: TGTGCCAGCAGTGACCAGGGAAACTATGGCTACACCTTC
CDR3: CASSDQGNYGYTF

size: .
J: TRBJ1-1
V: TRBV28
D: .
DNA: TGTGCCAGCAGGAGGTATCAGAACACTGAAGCTTTCTTT
CDR3: CASRRYQNTEAFF

size: few
J: TRBJ1-1
V: TRBV4-1
D: .
DNA: TGCGCCAGCAGCCAAGGCCCCAGGGGTATGAACACTGAAGCTTTCTTT
CDR3: CASSQGPRGMNTEAFF

size: many
J: TRBJ1-1
V: TRBV29-1
D: .
DNA: TGCAGCGTTGACCTACGCATGAACACTGAAGCTTTCTTT
CDR3: CSVDLRMNTEAFF

size: many
J: TRBJ1-3
V: TRBV11-2
D: .
DNA: TGTGCCAGCGGGGAAACTGGAAACACCATATATTTT
CDR3: CASGETGNTIYF

size: many
J: TRBJ2-2
V: TRBV11-2
D: .
DNA: TGTGCCAGCATCCTAGGGGGGGGTTACACCGGGGAGCTGTTTTTT
CDR3: CASILGGGYTGELFF

size: many
J: TRBJ2-5
V: TRBV2
D: TRBD1
DNA: TGTGCCAGCAGGAGCAGGGGGGAGACCCAGTACTTC
CDR3: CASRSRGETQYF

size: few
J: TRBJ2-7
V: TRBV19
D: .
DNA: TGTGCCAGTAGTCACCGGGACGGGGGACCCTACGAGCAGTACTTC
CDR3: CASSHRDGGPYEQYF

size: many
J: TRBJ2-7
V: TRBV9
D: .
DNA: TGTGCCAGCAGCGTGGCGGGGGCAACCCCCTACGAGCAGTACTTC
CDR3: CASSVAGATPYEQYF

size: .
J: TRBJ2-2
V: TRBV18
D: TRBD1
DNA: TGCGCCAGCTCACCACCACCGGGACAGTCGAACACCGGGGAGCTGTTTTTT
CDR3: CASSPPPGQSNTGELFF

size: many
J: TRBJ1-4
V: TRBV5-1
D: TRBD1
DNA: TGCGCCAGCAGTTCCGGGACAGGGAATGAAAAACTGTTTTTT
CDR3: CASSSGTGNEKLFF

size: many
J: TRBJ1-5
V: TRBV6-2/TRBV6-3
D: .
DNA: TGTGCCAGCAGTCCGATGGGGGGGCCGGGCAATCAGCCCCAGCATTTT
CDR3: CASSPMGGPGNQPQHF

size: many
J: TRBJ1-5
V: TRBV7-2
D: .
DNA: TGTGCCAGCAGCCCCGAGGGGGGCTATCAGCCCCAGCATTTT
CDR3: CASSPEGGYQPQHF

size: .
J: TRBJ1-2
V: TRBV3-1
D: .
DNA: TGTGCCAGCAGCCAAGGCGGATACTATGGCTTCACCTTC
CDR3: CASSQGGYYGFTF